The 4 T cell receptor beta chains given below trace back to one sample, sequenced in a study of T cell repertoires in cytomegalovirus infection. Antigens of these TCRs are unknown. TCRdb reanalysed the reads using MiXCR and keeps one entry per CDR3 protein. This table has about 900,000 distinct CDR3 sequences, 25% to 40% appearing once. The sequencing used cultured CD8+ T cells from PBMCs, collected from culture after CMV antigen stimulation. The receptors here all came from a human donor in good health (CMV status not recorded). Some clones in this sample may be carry-over from other donors' samples.

This clonotype was counted once. This sequence joins TRBV29-1 and TRBJ2-7; D remains ambiguous. CDR3 length: 11 amino acids. The germline V and J ends were trimmed by 3 bases and 5 bases, with 8 bases remaining between them. Germline V gives CDR1 SQVTM, CDR2 ANQGSEA. The chain's CDR3 is CSVDEDNEQYF. The CDR3 bases are TGCAGCGTTGACGAGGATAACGAGCAGTACTTC.

This clonotype was seen a few times. The DNA of the CDR3 is TGCAGTGCTAGATTCAGGCTGGGACTGGATTCACCCCTCCACTTT. Its translation is CSARFRLGLDSPLHF. The chain carries TRBV20-1 and TRBJ1-6, with D tentatively TRBD1 (5 bases). This CDR3 is built from 15 residues. V dropped 2 bases and J dropped 8 bases, with 16 bases sitting between them. CDR1 and CDR2 from the germline V gene are DFQATT and SNEGSKA (reference sequence).

In its sample, this clonotype was seen once. This chain links TRBV11-2 with TRBJ1-1; 7 nucleotides agree with TRBD1. V dropped 1 base and J dropped 0; count of bases not matched to a gene: 29. This CDR3 region has 24 residues. The germline gives CDR1 SGHAT, CDR2 FQNNGV. The DNA for the CDR3 is TGTGCCAGCAGCTTAGTATCCATGACTTCCCCCCAGACAGGGATGGGAGGGTTGAACACTGAAGCTTTCTTT. Its translation: CASSLVSMTSPQTGMGGLNTEAFF.

The V call is TRBV20-1, the J call TRBJ1-2, with 7 nucleotides matching TRBD1. Germline lookup yields CDR1 DFQATT and CDR2 SNEGSKA (reference sequence). Unmatched junction bases numbered 14, after V lost 0 bases and J lost 7 bases. The CDR3 spans 16 residues. The CDR3 protein is CSARDLGQMITFGYTF. The CDR3 DNA reads TGCAGTGCTAGAGATCTGGGACAGATGATCACATTTGGCTACACCTTC.